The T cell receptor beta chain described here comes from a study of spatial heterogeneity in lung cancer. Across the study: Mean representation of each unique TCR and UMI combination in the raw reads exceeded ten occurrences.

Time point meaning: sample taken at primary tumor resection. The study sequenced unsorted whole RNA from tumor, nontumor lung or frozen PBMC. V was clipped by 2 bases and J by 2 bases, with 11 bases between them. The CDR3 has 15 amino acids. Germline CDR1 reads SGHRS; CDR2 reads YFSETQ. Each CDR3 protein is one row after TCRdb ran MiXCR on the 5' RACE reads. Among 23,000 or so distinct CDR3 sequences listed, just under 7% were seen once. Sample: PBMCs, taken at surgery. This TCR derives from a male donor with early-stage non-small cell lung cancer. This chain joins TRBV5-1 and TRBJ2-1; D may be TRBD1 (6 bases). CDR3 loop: CASSLGRGTYNEQFF. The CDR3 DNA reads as TGCGCCAGCAGCTTAGGCAGGGGTACCTACAATGAGCAGTTCTTC.